This TCR beta chain appears in the sequencing data of a study of post-analysis software for immune sequencing data. Germline V gene sequence: CDR1 DFQATT, CDR2 SNEGSKA (reference sequence). CDR3 length: 13 residues. Study findings and constraints: In multiple sclerosis, normalized Chao1 diversity was significantly below that of controls. Five or six TRBV segments were significantly more frequent in patients than in controls. TRBV5-6, TRBV5-1 and TRBV20-1 were among these segments.

TCR beta cDNA libraries included unique molecular identifiers. When about 1 to 11 million T cells were used, they gave a few hundred thousand cDNA molecules. TCRdb re-derived calls from the PCR reads in MiXCR, one entry per CDR3 protein. The table lists about 770,000 distinct CDR3 sequences, around 42% of them singletons. This clonotype was seen only a few times. The antigen is undetermined. This TCR was recovered from a girl aged 5 to 17 with multiple sclerosis. Sequencing input: blood. The V and J genes are TRBV20-1 and TRBJ2-4; possibly TRBD2 for D (6 bases). The last part of the DNA fits TRBJ2-7 better; the J call may be wrong. The CDR3 nucleotides are TGCAGTGCTTTGCGGGACTCCAACTACGAGCAGTACTTC. This gives the protein CSALRDSNYEQYF.